Sequencing of this T cell receptor (beta chain) was carried out in a study of STAT5B mutations in CD4+ large granular lymphocyte leukemia. The CDR3 is made up of 12 amino acids. The V and J ends lost 8 bases and 7 bases, in that order; junction bases with no gene match: 7. Germline CDR1 is MDHEN and CDR2 is SYDVKM. Here immunoSEQ multiplex PCR was the method, and the copy in TCRdb shows in-frame clones only, minus some. The sample records about 50,000 clones, 80% to 85% being singletons. The receptor comes from a human donor in good health. Sequences were obtained from CD4+ T cells from blood buffy coats. The V gene is TRBV28, the J gene TRBJ2-7, with 8 nucleotides matching TRBD2. The CDR3 DNA is TGTGCCAGCGAAGCGGGGGCACGGGAGCAGTACTTC. This codes for CASEAGAREQYF.